A single sample gave rise to the 3 T cell receptor beta chains below, sequenced in a study of T cell changes during pregnancy in multiple sclerosis. Libraries were prepared by immunoSEQ multiplex PCR; TCRdb keeps only in-frame clonotypes and omits some of them. The repertoire has some 94,000 clones, roughly 90% of them found once; the top ten carry more than 1.5%. This material consisted of peripheral blood, taken in the first trimester of pregnancy. The receptor set was obtained from a female donor with multiple sclerosis, enrolled in a pregnancy study.

The genes are TRBV6-1 and TRBJ2-1; 8 bases match TRBD1. V trimming: 2 bases; J trimming: 13 bases; junction bases outside the gene matches: 7. This CDR3 contains 13 residues. Germline CDR1 and CDR2: MNHNS and SASEGT. CDR3 DNA: TGTGCCAGCAGTGAAAGCACGGACAGGGTACAGTTCTTC. Translation gives CASSESTDRVQFF.

In this sample, this clone turned up once. The chain joins TRBV7-9 to TRBJ2-1; 7 bases agree with TRBD2. CDR1 and CDR2 from the germline V gene are SEHNR and FQNEAQ (reference sequence). CDR3 length equals 15 residues. V shed 3 bases, J shed 6 bases, and the junction held 8 bases outside the gene matches. DNA for the CDR3: TGTGCCAGCAGCTTGGCCAGCGGGACCCCCAATGAGCAGTTCTTC. It yields the protein CASSLASGTPNEQFF.

V usage is TRBV9 and J usage is TRBJ1-1, with D possibly matching TRBD1 (6 bases). This CDR3 has 16 residues. V lost 0 bases to trimming and J lost 0 bases, with 12 bases between them. Looked up from germline, CDR1 is SGDLS and CDR2 is YYNGEE. The CDR3 protein is CASSVVQGNLNTEAFF. CDR3 DNA: TGTGCCAGCAGCGTAGTTCAGGGGAACTTGAACACTGAAGCTTTCTTT.